What follows are 19 T cell receptor beta chains derived from one specimen sequenced in a study of T cell responses to AZD1222 COVID-19 vaccine. TCRdb's copy holds only in-frame clones and misses some; the assay was immunoSEQ multiplex PCR. The data contain tens of thousands of clones, approximately 85% of them singletons. The material sequenced was peripheral blood, taken on day 0 of AZD1222 vaccination. The receptors were gathered from an adult in good health.

The rearrangement links TRBV6-1 to TRBJ2-1, with 11 nucleotides matching TRBD2. J was trimmed by 4 bases and V by 3 bases; bases with no gene match: 2. Looked up from germline, CDR1 is MNHNS and CDR2 is SASEGT. The CDR3 is 15 residues long. This CDR3 reads CASSDGTSGYNEQFF. The CDR3 DNA sequence: TGTGCCAGCAGTGACGGGACTAGCGGATACAATGAGCAGTTCTTC.

CDR3 in amino acids: CAAGNGLWGYEQYF. DNA of the CDR3: TGTGCGGCGGGGAACGGCCTATGGGGCTACGAGCAGTACTTC. V usage is TRBV6-5 and J usage is TRBJ2-7; D perhaps matches TRBD2 (6 bases). CDR3 size: 14 residues. Germline CDR1 reads MNHEY; CDR2 reads SVGAGI.

In nucleotides, the CDR3 is TGTGCCAGCACCCCTCAGAGACTAGCGGGAGATTGGGTTGAGCAGTTCTTC. Its translation: CASTPQRLAGDWVEQFF. The V and J genes are TRBV7-9 and TRBJ2-1; 12 bases line up with TRBD2. Trimming removed 7 bases from V and 9 bases from J; junction bases left unmatched: 16. Germline CDR1 reads SEHNR; CDR2 reads FQNEAQ (reference sequence). The CDR3 consists of 17 residues.

This chain uses TRBV29-1 with TRBJ1-1, with 7 bases aligning to TRBD1. Germline V CDR1 and CDR2: SQVTM, ANQGSEA. J gave up 0 bases and V 7 bases, and 14 bases lay outside the gene matches. The CDR3 is 16 residues long. The CDR3 loop is CSAADRFGVMNTEAFF. The CDR3, as DNA: TGCAGCGCCGCGGACAGGTTTGGGGTAATGAACACTGAAGCTTTCTTT.

The genes are TRBV18 and TRBJ2-1, with 10 bases aligning to TRBD2. Germline CDR1 is KGHSH and CDR2 is LQKENI. The CDR3 runs 19 residues. The V segment lost 3 bases and the J segment 10 bases; nucleotides outside the gene matches: 21. The CDR3 bases are TGTGCCAGCTCACCCCAGGATGTAGCGGGGGGTATAACTTCCGAGGAGCAGTTCTTC. Its protein product is CASSPQDVAGGITSEEQFF.

The rearrangement links TRBV14 to TRBJ1-2; D not certain. V was cut by 4 bases and J by 4 bases, with 10 bases left in between. The CDR3 contains 13 residues. Germline loops: CDR1 SGHDN, CDR2 FVKESK. CDR3 nucleotide sequence: TGTGCCAGCAGCCCGAAGGGCGGCTATGGCTACACCTTC. It codes for CASSPKGGYGYTF.

This clone has just one count. J is TRBJ1-3 and V is TRBV7-9; D gene unclear. The CDR3 has 17 amino acids. Germline CDR1 reads SEHNR; CDR2 reads FQNEAQ (reference sequence). V was trimmed by 4 bases and J by 0 bases, leaving 16 bases between them. The CDR3 is CASSSAEVSTSGNTIYF. The CDR3 coding sequence is TGTGCCAGCAGCTCGGCGGAGGTTTCCACCTCTGGAAACACCATATATTTT.

The chain employs TRBV9 and TRBJ1-2; TRBD1 matches at 9 bases. The CDR3 runs 17 residues. Germline trimming cut 3 bases from V and 3 bases from J; bases unmatched to any gene: 12. Germline V gene sequence: CDR1 SGDLS, CDR2 YYNGEE. The CDR3 sequence is CASSAEGGGQGYYGYTF. The CDR3 nucleotides are TGTGCCAGCAGCGCCGAGGGAGGTGGACAGGGGTACTATGGCTACACCTTC.

The V gene is TRBV19, the J gene TRBJ1-4, with D hard to call. Germline assignment: CDR1 LNHDA and CDR2 SQIVND (reference sequence). The V gene lost 2 bases and the J gene lost 13 bases, with 17 bases spanning the gap. The CDR3 has 14 residues. The CDR3 here is CASSITAVQDGLFF. The CDR3 region has the DNA TGTGCCAGTAGTATAACAGCCGTACAAGATGGACTGTTTTTT.

V is TRBV6-2 or TRBV6-3 and J is TRBJ2-3; TRBD2 matches at 7 bases. The junction had 5 bases not matched to a gene; V was cut back by 6 bases and J by 2 bases. Per the germline V gene, CDR1 is MNHEY and CDR2 is SVGEGT. The CDR3 sequence is 14 residues long. The CDR3 DNA is TGTGCCAGCAGCCAAGCGGGAATCACAGATACGCAGTATTTT. Translated, it gives CASSQAGITDTQYF.

The rearrangement links TRBV7-3 to TRBJ2-3; perhaps TRBD1 as D (6 bases). V lost 0 bases, J lost 10 bases, and 11 bases lay in between. Per germline, CDR1 SGHTA and CDR2 FQGTGA. The CDR3 loop spans 13 amino acids. CDR3: CASSLTSQGSQYF. The CDR3 DNA follows: TGTGCCAGCAGCTTAACGAGTCAGGGGTCGCAGTATTTT.

This clone was counted a single time. The chain combines TRBV7-9 with TRBJ2-7; 8 bases are shared with TRBD1. With 0 bases clipped from V and 2 bases from J, the junction kept 3 bases outside the gene matches. This CDR3 is built from 15 residues. From germline, CDR1 is SEHNR and CDR2 FQNEAQ (reference sequence). CDR3 coding DNA: TGTGCCAGCAGCTTAGCCGGGACAGGTGCCTACGAGCAGTACTTC. Amino acid sequence: CASSLAGTGAYEQYF.

The V and J genes are TRBV19 and TRBJ1-5; D is uncertain. V was pared by 3 bases and J by 3 bases, with 15 bases between. CDR1 and CDR2 from the germline V gene are LNHDA and SQIVND (reference sequence). The CDR3 length is 16 residues. The CDR3 DNA is TGTGCCAGTAGTATCTCGGCCGTTCGGGTCAATCAGCCCCAGCATTTT. This codes for CASSISAVRVNQPQHF.

The chain has TRBV19 and TRBJ1-2; 8 positions agree with TRBD1. Germline V lookup: CDR1 LNHDA, CDR2 SQIVND (reference sequence). Trimming at V came to 3 bases and at J to 4 bases, leaving 10 bases not matched to a gene. This CDR3 has 16 amino acids. The CDR3 is CASSISSRGHVYGYTF. As DNA, the CDR3 is TGTGCCAGTAGTATCTCGTCCAGGGGGCATGTCTATGGCTACACCTTC.

The chain recombines TRBV18 with TRBJ1-3; maybe TRBD1 (5 bases). The CDR3 is 18 residues long. The V gene's germline CDR1 is KGHSH and CDR2 LQKENI. Trimming removed 3 bases at V and 1 base at J, with 19 bases between. The CDR3: CASSPTRVGGSSGNTIYF. CDR3 coding DNA: TGTGCCAGCTCACCGACGAGGGTCGGGGGTTCTTCTGGAAACACCATATATTTT.

The rearrangement joins TRBV10-3 to TRBJ1-6, with a weak D call TRBD1 (5 bases). Trimming stripped 4 bases from V and 9 bases from J, with 19 bases between. The CDR3 covers 16 residues. Germline V gives CDR1 ENHRY, CDR2 SYGVKD. The CDR3 nucleotides read TGTGCCATCAGTGGGAGAGATCCAGGGATGGCTTCACCCCTCCACTTT. It codes for CAISGRDPGMASPLHF.

The CDR3 DNA sequence: TGCAGCGTTGAAGATCAAGGGCGATCAGGCGAGCAGTACTTC. Its translation: CSVEDQGRSGEQYF. J is TRBJ2-7 and V is TRBV29-1; no clear D gene. Germline-derived CDR1 and CDR2 are SQVTM and ANQGSEA. This CDR3 region has 14 residues. V dropped 0 bases and J dropped 6 bases, with 15 bases sitting between them.

This chain links TRBV11-2 with TRBJ1-4; no firm D call. This CDR3 has 17 amino acids. From germline, CDR1 is SGHAT and CDR2 FQNNGV. V shed 0 bases and J shed 5 bases, with 16 bases lying between them. Here the CDR3 reads CASSLDKPGRRNEKLFF. CDR3 in DNA: TGTGCCAGCAGCTTAGATAAGCCCGGGAGGCGGAATGAAAAACTGTTTTTT.

The CDR3 sequence: CASKALAEPNSPLHF. The CDR3 bases are TGTGCCAGCAAGGCCCTAGCCGAACCTAATTCACCCCTCCACTTT. The chain links TRBV5-6 to TRBJ1-6; D call uncertain. The CDR3 is made up of 15 amino acids. Germline V gene lookup returns CDR1 SGHDT and CDR2 YYEEEE. The germline V and J ends were trimmed by 6 bases and 6 bases, with 16 bases remaining between them.